The clone carrying this TCR beta chain was counted many times. Unique molecular identifiers were added to individual cDNA molecules. TCRdb used MiXCR to reprocess the 5' RACE reads, holding one entry per CDR3 protein. The top ten clones hold 6% to 7.5% of a sample with about 98,000 distinct CDR3 sequences, around 14% of them seen once. Trimming removed 3 bases from V and 0 bases from J, with 6 bases in between. CDR1 is MDHEN and CDR2 is SYDVKM in the germline V gene. The CDR3 has 15 amino acids. This sample stems from a study of early T cells in non-severe SARS-CoV-2 infection. The J gene is TRBJ2-6, the V gene TRBV28; D unresolved. This TCR was recovered from an adult who was a healthcare worker with PCR-confirmed SARS-CoV-2 infection or an uninfected control (not recorded which). The specimen was whole blood. The chain's CDR3 is CASSLGNSGANVLTF. Written as DNA, the CDR3 is TGTGCCAGCAGTTTGGGAAACTCTGGGGCCAACGTCCTGACTTTC. The variable domain in full, with the rest retrieved from reference TRBV28 and TRBJ2-6, is DVKVTQSSRYLVKRTGEKVFLECVQDMDHENMFWYRQDPGLGLRLIYFSYDVKMKEKGDIPEGYSVSREKKERFSLILESASTNQTSMYLCASSLGNSGANVLTFGAGSRLTVL.